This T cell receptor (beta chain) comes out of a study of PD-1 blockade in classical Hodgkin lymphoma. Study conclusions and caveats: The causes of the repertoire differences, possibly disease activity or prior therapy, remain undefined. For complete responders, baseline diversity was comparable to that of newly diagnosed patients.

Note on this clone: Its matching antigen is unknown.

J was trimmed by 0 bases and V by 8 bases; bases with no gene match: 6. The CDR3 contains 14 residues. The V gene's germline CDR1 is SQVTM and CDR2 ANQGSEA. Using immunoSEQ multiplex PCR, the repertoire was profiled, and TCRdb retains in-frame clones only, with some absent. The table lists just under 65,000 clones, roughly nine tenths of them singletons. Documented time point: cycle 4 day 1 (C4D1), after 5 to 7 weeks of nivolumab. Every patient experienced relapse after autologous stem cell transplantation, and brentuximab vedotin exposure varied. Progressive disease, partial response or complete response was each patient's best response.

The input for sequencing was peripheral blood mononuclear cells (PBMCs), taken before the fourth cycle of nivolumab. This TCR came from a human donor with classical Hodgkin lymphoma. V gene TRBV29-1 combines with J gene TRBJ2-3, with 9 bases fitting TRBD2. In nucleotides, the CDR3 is TGCAGCTCCTCTAGCGGGGCTAGCACAGATACGCAGTATTTT. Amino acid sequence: CSSSSGASTDTQYF.